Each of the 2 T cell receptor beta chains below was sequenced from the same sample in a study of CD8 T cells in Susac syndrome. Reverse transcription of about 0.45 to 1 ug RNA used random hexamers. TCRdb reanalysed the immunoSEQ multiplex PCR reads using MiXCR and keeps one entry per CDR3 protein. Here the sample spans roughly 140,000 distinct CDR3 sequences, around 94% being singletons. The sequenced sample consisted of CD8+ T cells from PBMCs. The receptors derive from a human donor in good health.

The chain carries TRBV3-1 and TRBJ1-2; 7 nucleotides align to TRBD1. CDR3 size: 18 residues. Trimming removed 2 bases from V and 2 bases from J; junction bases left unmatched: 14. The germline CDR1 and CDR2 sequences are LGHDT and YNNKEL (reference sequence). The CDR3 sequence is CASSQKRPGQGGNYGYTF. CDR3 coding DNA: TGTGCCAGCAGCCAAAAGCGCCCGGGACAAGGGGGCAACTATGGCTACACCTTC.

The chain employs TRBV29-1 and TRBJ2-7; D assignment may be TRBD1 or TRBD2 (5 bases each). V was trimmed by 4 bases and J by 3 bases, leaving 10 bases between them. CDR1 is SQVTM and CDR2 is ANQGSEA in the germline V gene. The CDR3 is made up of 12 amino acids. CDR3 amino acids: CSVAGPNYEQYF. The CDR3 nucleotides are TGCAGCGTTGCGGGGCCAAACTACGAGCAGTACTTC.